Presented here are 24 T cell receptor beta chains from one specimen sequenced in a study of T-cell reconstitution after alpha-beta-depleted transplantation in children. Library preparation (for TCRbeta) was performed with unique molecular identifiers. MiXCR, run by TCRdb on the PCR reads, gives a single entry per CDR3 protein. The table records approximately 91,000 distinct CDR3 sequences, 7% to 10% of them present only once. The sequencing here drew on PBMCs from the stem cell graft donor, taken from the stem cell graft. The receptors here all came from a human donor who donated a stem cell graft to a child with congenital amegakaryocytic thrombocytopenia.

In this sample, this clonotype turned up many times. The chain couples TRBV15 to TRBJ2-3; 11 bases fit TRBD2. J gave up 2 bases and V 6 bases, and 7 bases lay outside the gene matches. The CDR3 contains 16 residues. Germline V gene lookup returns CDR1 LNHNV and CDR2 YYDKDF (reference sequence). The CDR3 region is CATSTVAGGTTDTQYF. CDR3 bases: TGTGCCACCAGTACCGTAGCGGGGGGGACCACAGATACGCAGTATTTT.

This clonotype was observed a few times. The chain has TRBV7-7 and TRBJ1-6; a possible D gene is TRBD1 (6 bases). The CDR3 contains 20 residues. Trimming cost V 1 base and J 0 bases, with 19 bases left between them. Per the germline V gene, CDR1 is SSHAT and CDR2 is FNYEAQ (reference sequence). CDR3 in DNA: TGTGCCAGCAGCTTAGTTGCTGGGGACAACAAGAGCTCCTATAATTCACCCCTCCACTTT. Amino acid sequence: CASSLVAGDNKSSYNSPLHF. Combining the CDR3 with reference TRBV7-7 and TRBJ1-6 gives the whole variable domain GAGVSQSPRYKVTKRGQDVTLRCDPISSHATLYWYQQALGQGPEFLTYFNYEAQPDKSGLPSDRFSAERPEGSISTLTIQRTEQRDSAMYRCASSLVAGDNKSSYNSPLHFGNGTRLTVT.

Note on this clonotype: A much larger clone lies one base from this, so it may be a read error. The chain carries TRBV20-1 and TRBJ1-2; D is unclear. The germline V gene encodes CDR1 DFQATT and CDR2 SNEGSKA (reference sequence). The CDR3 has 12 amino acids. CDR3 sequence reads: CSARPEGYGYAF. The CDR3 DNA reads as TGCAGTGCTAGACCGGAGGGCTATGGCTACGCCTTC.

Many counts were recorded for this clonotype. V and J are TRBV29-1 and TRBJ1-2; TRBD1 matches at 7 bases. Germline V CDR1 and CDR2: SQVTM, ANQGSEA. Germline trimming cut 7 bases from V and 2 bases from J; bases unmatched to any gene: 1. CDR3 length equals 11 residues. The CDR3 DNA reads TGCAGCGCGGGACAGAACTATGGCTACACCTTC. Amino acid sequence: CSAGQNYGYTF.

This clonotype was detected ten times or more. The CDR3 reads CASSPTENTEAFF. CDR3 sequence (DNA): TGTGCCAGCAGTCCGACGGAGAACACTGAAGCTTTCTTT. The V and J genes are TRBV28 and TRBJ1-1; D uncertain. Trimming took off 5 bases at V and 1 base at J, with 8 bases between the two ends. The CDR3 is 13 amino acids. Germline-derived CDR1 and CDR2 are MDHEN and SYDVKM.

This clonotype was picked up a small number of times. The chain recombines TRBV5-1 with TRBJ1-5; tentative D call: TRBD1 (5 bases). This CDR3 contains 14 residues. Germline V CDR1 and CDR2: SGHRS, YFSETQ. Trimming took 4 bases from V and 7 from J, leaving 15 bases between them. CDR3 amino acids: CASSQGPTGQPQHF. In DNA form, the CDR3 reads TGCGCCAGCAGCCAGGGCCCGACGGGGCAGCCCCAGCATTTT. Combining the CDR3 with reference TRBV5-1 and TRBJ1-5 gives the whole variable domain KAGVTQTPRYLIKTRGQQVTLSCSPISGHRSVSWYQQTPGQGLQFLFEYFSETQRNKGNFPGRFSGRQFSNSRSEMNVSTLELGDSALYLCASSQGPTGQPQHFGDGTRLSIL.

This clonotype has ten or more counts. The gene calls are TRBV7-6 and TRBJ2-7; TRBD1 aligns across 10 bases. V lost 5 bases and J lost 7; bases outside the gene matches: 11. The CDR3 is made up of 15 amino acids. The germline CDR1 and CDR2 sequences are SGHVS and FNYEAQ. CDR3 in amino acids: CASSPSRDRGLEQYF. Written as DNA, the CDR3 is TGTGCCAGCAGCCCTTCCCGGGACAGGGGCCTGGAGCAGTACTTC.

This clonotype occurred many times. This chain links TRBV4-1 with TRBJ1-3, with a weak D call TRBD1 (5 bases). Trimming took 0 bases from V and 4 from J, leaving 10 bases between them. Per the germline V gene, CDR1 is MGHRA and CDR2 is YSYEKL. The CDR3 has 15 residues. Here the CDR3 reads CASSQDPGGGNTIYF. The DNA of the CDR3 is TGCGCCAGCAGCCAAGATCCGGGGGGAGGAAACACCATATATTTT.

This clonotype was seen repeatedly, ten times or more. V gene TRBV28 combines with J gene TRBJ1-1, with D perhaps TRBD1 (5 bases). The CDR3 spans 14 residues. Trimming took 4 bases from V and 8 from J, leaving 17 bases between them. Germline-derived CDR1 and CDR2 are MDHEN and SYDVKM. The CDR3 DNA is TGTGCCAGCAGTTACGACTCTAGGGGCGACGAAGCTTTCTTT. Translating it yields CASSYDSRGDEAFF.

This clonotype was picked up a small number of times. CDR3 region: CASLPRGAGGDVNEQFF. The CDR3 region has the DNA TGTGCCAGCCTCCCTAGGGGGGCCGGGGGGGATGTAAATGAGCAGTTCTTC. This chain links TRBV7-6 with TRBJ2-1; 8 bases match TRBD2. Germline V CDR1 and CDR2: SGHVS, FNYEAQ. This CDR3 spans 17 amino acids. V dropped 8 bases and J dropped 7; count of bases not matched to a gene: 19.

On this clonotype: A clone one base away is much larger, so this may be a read error. The rearrangement uses TRBV9 and TRBJ2-5; D is undetermined. The CDR3 has 15 amino acids. Per the germline V gene, CDR1 is SGDLS and CDR2 is YYNGEE. The CDR3 sequence is CASSPYLSYQETQNF. CDR3 DNA sequence: TGTGCCAGCAGCCCTTACCTCTCGTACCAAGAGACCCAGAACTTC.

This clonotype was detected ten times or more. The genes are TRBV7-9 and TRBJ2-1, with TRBD2 matching over 9 bases. Losses at the gene ends were 3 bases for V and 5 bases for J; bases not matched to a gene: 8. The CDR3 is made up of 16 amino acids. Germline lookup yields CDR1 SEHNR and CDR2 FQNEAQ (reference sequence). CDR3 nucleotide sequence: TGTGCCAGCAGCTTCCTCTGGGCGGGAGGGCACAATGAGCAGTTCTTC. It specifies CASSFLWAGGHNEQFF.

A few counts support this clonotype. A junction end diverges from the germline sequence, so it may reflect a read error. The chain recombines TRBV3-1 with TRBJ2-2; D is unclear. Germline V gene lookup returns CDR1 LGHDT and CDR2 YNNKEL (reference sequence). This CDR3 is built from 17 residues. The CDR3 bases are TGTGCCAGCTGCCAAATTTCCGGCCGCCCTAACACCGGGGAGCTGTTTTTT. This sequence encodes CASCQISGRPNTGELFF.

This clonotype appeared many times. The rearrangement links TRBV5-1 to TRBJ2-4; no reliable D call. Germline V lookup: CDR1 SGHRS, CDR2 YFSETQ. CDR3 length: 13 amino acids. V was shortened by 0 bases and J by 8 bases, with 9 bases between the two germline ends. For the CDR3, the DNA is TGCGCCAGCAGCTTGGGTAAGGGTGACATTCAGTACTTC. It translates to CASSLGKGDIQYF.

This clonotype was seen ten or more times. This chain connects TRBV25-1 to TRBJ1-1, with D possibly being TRBD1 (5 bases). Germline V CDR1 and CDR2: MGHDK, SYGVNS. The CDR3 covers 15 residues. V shed 1 base and J shed 5 bases, with 14 bases lying between them. CDR3 bases: TGTGCCAGCAGTGAATCAAGGGATGGGGGAACTGAAGCTTTCTTT. Amino acid sequence: CASSESRDGGTEAFF.

This clonotype was detected many times. The V gene is TRBV7-6, the J gene TRBJ2-7, with D uncertain. CDR3 length equals 13 residues. The germline CDR1 and CDR2 sequences are SGHVS and FNYEAQ. V dropped 3 bases and J dropped 1 base, with 7 bases sitting between them. The CDR3 sequence: CASSFSPSYEQYF. In DNA form, the CDR3 reads TGTGCCAGCAGCTTTTCACCATCCTACGAGCAGTACTTC.

Remarks on this clonotype: The junction does not match germline at one end; this may be a read error. The chain employs TRBV5-1 and TRBJ1-4; the D is unclear. Per germline, CDR1 SGHRS and CDR2 YFSETQ. The CDR3 is 15 residues long. The CDR3 is CASSLETGRGEKLFF. The CDR3 DNA sequence: TGCGCCAGCAGCTTGGAGACTGGGCGGGGTGAAAAACTGTTTTTC.

This sequence joins TRBV20-1 and TRBJ1-6, with D maybe TRBD1 (6 bases). Germline V CDR1 and CDR2: DFQATT, SNEGSKA (reference sequence). Trimming left V 4 bases short and J 5 bases short, with 12 bases between. This CDR3 region has 14 residues. The CDR3 nucleotides are TGCAGTGCTACCCTTGGGGGCGATAATTCACCCCTCCACTTT. This sequence encodes CSATLGGDNSPLHF.

This chain uses TRBV20-1 with TRBJ1-2; D might be TRBD1 (6 bases). The CDR3 runs to 14 residues. The germline V gene has CDR1 DFQATT and CDR2 SNEGSKA (reference sequence). The germline V and J ends were trimmed by 6 bases and 0 bases, with 14 bases remaining between them. For the CDR3, the DNA is TGCAGTGCAACGGGACATCTAACTAACTATGGCTACACCTTC. It codes for CSATGHLTNYGYTF.

This clonotype was detected ten times or more. The chain employs TRBV9 and TRBJ2-5; the D is unclear. Germline V gene data show CDR1 as SGDLS and CDR2 as YYNGEE. V gave up 0 bases and J gave up 0 bases, with 6 bases separating them. CDR3 size: 14 residues. CDR3 in DNA: TGTGCCAGCAGCGTAGAACGGGACCAAGAGACCCAGTACTTC. Amino acids: CASSVERDQETQYF.

This clonotype was picked up one time. The missing conserved phenylalanine or tryptophan at the end of this CDR3 makes a read error likely. V usage is TRBV12-3 or TRBV12-4 and J usage is TRBJ2-7, with D unclear. This CDR3 contains 11 residues. CDR3 nucleotide sequence: TGTGCCGGCAGTTTCGCCTACGAGCAGTACTTG. It encodes CAGSFAYEQYL.

Ten or more counts support this clonotype. J is TRBJ2-1 and V is TRBV3-1, with 11 bases fitting TRBD2. This CDR3 has 14 amino acids. Germline V gene lookup returns CDR1 LGHDT and CDR2 YNNKEL (reference sequence). J was trimmed by 6 bases and V by 4 bases; bases with no gene match: 2. In DNA, the CDR3 is TGTGCCAGCAGCCTTAGCGGGGGGGCCAATGAGCAGTTCTTC. This translates into CASSLSGGANEQFF.

There are a few counts of this clonotype. The rearrangement joins TRBV10-3 to TRBJ1-5; 11 nucleotides match TRBD1. With 4 bases clipped from V and 0 bases from J, the junction kept 11 bases outside the gene matches. Germline assignment: CDR1 ENHRY and CDR2 SYGVKD. This CDR3 is 19 amino acids long. CDR3: CAISGDPGQGGNSNQPQHF. Here the CDR3 DNA reads TGTGCCATCAGTGGAGATCCGGGACAGGGGGGAAATAGCAATCAGCCCCAGCATTTT.

At least ten counts were recorded for this clonotype. The chain combines TRBV12-3 or TRBV12-4 with TRBJ2-2, with D hard to call. Trimming cost V 1 base and J 4 bases, with 13 bases left between them. There are 16 residues in the CDR3. CDR3 sequence reads: CASSLGAVVGTGELFF. In DNA form, the CDR3 reads TGTGCCAGCAGTTTAGGGGCAGTGGTGGGCACCGGGGAGCTGTTTTTT.